The 16 T cell receptor beta chains reported below all come from one sample, sequenced in a study of blood T cell repertoires in COVID-19. Clones were read by immunoSEQ multiplex PCR, and TCRdb kept only the in-frame ones, dropping some. Of about 230,000 clones in the sample, roughly nine tenths were seen once. The sequenced sample was PBMCs or T cells enriched from blood (not recorded which). These receptors originate from a woman aged 25 to 39 with acute COVID-19.

The chain couples TRBV10-1 to TRBJ1-1; no firm D call. In germline, CDR1 is WNHNN, CDR2 SYGVQD (reference sequence). V was shortened by 4 bases and J by 1 base, with 4 bases between the two germline ends. The CDR3 extends over 12 amino acids. The CDR3 reads CASSAGNTEAFF. The CDR3 nucleotides read TGCGCCAGCAGTGCGGGGAACACTGAAGCTTTCTTT.

The chain joins TRBV2 to TRBJ2-1; 8 bases fit TRBD1. V lost 7 bases and J lost 8; bases outside the gene matches: 10. Germline CDR1 SNHLY, CDR2 FYNNEI. The CDR3 is made up of 14 amino acids. The CDR3 sequence is CASILGAGGYEQFF. CDR3 bases: TGTGCCAGCATACTCGGGGCAGGGGGCTATGAGCAGTTCTTC.

This rearrangement joins TRBV4-1 to TRBJ2-1; the D gene is possibly TRBD1 (5 bases). Germline values: CDR1 MGHRA, CDR2 YSYEKL. V was cut by 0 bases and J by 3 bases, with 9 bases left in between. This CDR3 region has 15 residues. The CDR3 DNA follows: TGCGCCAGCAGCCAAGAACAGGCAGACTACAATGAGCAGTTCTTC. Translating it yields CASSQEQADYNEQFF.

The chain couples TRBV29-1 to TRBJ2-5, with D perhaps matching TRBD2 (6 bases). This CDR3 contains 15 residues. The germline V gene has CDR1 SQVTM and CDR2 ANQGSEA. Trimming took 3 bases from V and 5 from J, leaving 19 bases between them. The CDR3 bases are TGCAGCGTTGAGTTTTTGGGACTTAGCCGTGAGACCCAGTACTTC. This gives the protein CSVEFLGLSRETQYF.

The chain links TRBV29-1 to TRBJ1-2; D is possibly TRBD1 (6 bases). Between the trimmed V and J ends, which lost 7 bases and 5 bases, there was a span of 14 bases. CDR1 is SQVTM and CDR2 is ANQGSEA in the germline V gene. The CDR3 length is 12 residues. The CDR3, as DNA: TGCAGCGCATGGACAGCCACTTATGGCTACACCTTC. Translation gives CSAWTATYGYTF.

As DNA, the CDR3 is TGTGCCAGCAGCCCGACTAGCGGGGGGACCGAGCAGTACTTC. It encodes CASSPTSGGTEQYF. The chain couples TRBV3-1 (or the pseudogene TRBV3-2) to TRBJ2-7; 13 bases match TRBD2. V shed 4 bases, J shed 6 bases, and the junction held 3 bases outside the gene matches. CDR1 and CDR2 from the germline V gene are LGHDT and YNNKEL (reference sequence). The CDR3 has 14 residues.

The V and J genes are TRBV5-1 and TRBJ2-1, with D perhaps matching TRBD1 (5 bases). The CDR3 loop spans 15 amino acids. Germline assignment: CDR1 SGHRS and CDR2 YFSETQ. Trimming left V 0 bases short and J 3 bases short, with 10 bases between. CDR3 nucleotide sequence: TGCGCCAGCAGCTTGGAAGGGGAAGTCTACAATGAGCAGTTCTTC. Translating gives CASSLEGEVYNEQFF.

The chain recombines TRBV5-4 with TRBJ1-2; the match to TRBD1 covers 8 bases. Germline V lookup: CDR1 SGHNT, CDR2 YYREEE (reference sequence). The CDR3 is made up of 13 amino acids. Losses at the gene ends were 4 bases for V and 7 bases for J; bases not matched to a gene: 6. CDR3 coding DNA: TGTGCCAGCAGCCAACAGGGGGGAGGTGGCTACACCTTC. Amino acids: CASSQQGGGGYTF.

V and J are TRBV15 and TRBJ1-1; D is possibly TRBD1 (5 bases). This CDR3 spans 14 amino acids. Germline CDR1 and CDR2: LNHNV and YYDKDF (reference sequence). Trimming removed 3 bases at V and 0 bases at J, with 8 bases between. CDR3 amino acids: CATSRDMMNTEAFF. In DNA form, the CDR3 reads TGTGCCACCAGCAGGGACATGATGAACACTGAAGCTTTCTTT. The full variable domain, its missing parts supplied by reference TRBV15 and TRBJ1-1, is DAMVIQNPRYQVTQFGKPVTLSCSQTLNHNVMYWYQQKSSQAPKLLFHYYDKDFNNEADTPDNFQSRRPNTSFCFLDIRSPGLGDTAMYLCATSRDMMNTEAFFGQGTRLTVV.

J is TRBJ2-7 and V is TRBV4-1; TRBD1 matches 7 bases. There are 14 residues in the CDR3. The germline gives CDR1 MGHRA, CDR2 YSYEKL. The J segment lost 4 bases and the V segment lost 4 bases, leaving 7 bases of the junction unmatched. The CDR3 protein is CASSRETRGYEQYF. The CDR3, as DNA: TGCGCCAGCAGCCGAGAGACCAGGGGGTACGAGCAGTACTTC.

The V gene is TRBV4-3, the J gene TRBJ2-7; the match to TRBD1 covers 9 bases. This CDR3 spans 17 amino acids. From germline, CDR1 is LGHNA and CDR2 YSLEER. V shed 1 base, J shed 4 bases, and the junction held 11 bases outside the gene matches. The CDR3 protein is CASSQVVGRDREYEQYF. CDR3 bases: TGCGCCAGCAGCCAAGTCGTGGGCCGGGACAGGGAATACGAGCAGTACTTC.

This clone was detected only once. This chain links TRBV11-2 with TRBJ1-3; D call uncertain. There are 16 residues in the CDR3. V was trimmed by 5 bases and J by 0 bases, leaving 14 bases between them. Germline CDR1 SGHAT, CDR2 FQNNGV. This CDR3 is CASSPGGLSSGNTIYF. The CDR3 DNA follows: TGTGCCAGCAGCCCCGGAGGCCTCAGCTCTGGAAACACCATATATTTT. The full variable domain, with the rest looked up from reference TRBV11-2 and TRBJ1-3, is EAGVAQSPRYKIIEKRQSVAFWCNPISGHATLYWYQQILGQGPKLLIQFQNNGVVDDSQLPKDRFSAERLKGVDSTLKIQPAKLEDSAVYLCASSPGGLSSGNTIYFGEGSWLTVV.

V gene TRBV5-6 combines with J gene TRBJ1-3; 10 nucleotides match TRBD1. V lost 1 base to trimming and J lost 3 bases; unmatched junction nucleotides: 7. Germline CDR1 reads SGHDT; CDR2 reads YYEEEE. There are 17 residues in the CDR3. CDR3 in amino acids: CASSLRGQGPGGNTIYF. Written as DNA, the CDR3 is TGTGCCAGCAGCTTGAGGGGACAGGGGCCAGGTGGAAACACCATATATTTT.

This chain joins TRBV4-2 and TRBJ2-7; 9 bases are a match to TRBD2. V trimming: 1 base; J trimming: 4 bases; junction bases outside the gene matches: 8. In germline, CDR1 is LGHNA, CDR2 YNFKEQ. CDR3 length equals 16 residues. CDR3 in amino acids: CASSQGGLGLAYEQYF. In DNA, the CDR3 is TGTGCCAGCAGCCAAGGGGGGCTGGGACTAGCATACGAGCAGTACTTC.

V is TRBV11-2 and J is TRBJ1-1; the D is unclear. Germline lookup yields CDR1 SGHAT and CDR2 FQNNGV. The CDR3 loop spans 16 amino acids. V was trimmed by 0 bases and J by 1 base, leaving 12 bases between them. The CDR3 sequence: CASSLERSRTNTEAFF. The CDR3 bases are TGTGCCAGCAGCTTAGAGCGTTCCCGAACGAACACTGAAGCTTTCTTT.

This clone was seen once. This rearrangement joins TRBV9 to TRBJ1-1; D not certain. V gave up 4 bases and J gave up 5 bases, with 9 bases separating them. This CDR3 is built from 12 residues. Germline CDR1 reads SGDLS; CDR2 reads YYNGEE. The CDR3, as DNA: TGTGCCAGCAGCCTCCCGGGGACTGAAGCTTTCTTT. Protein: CASSLPGTEAFF.